The entry below gives a single TCR beta chain sequence along with its context. The specificity of this receptor is unknown. Qualities for individual bases were not recorded, and no much larger clone is one base off. The immunoSEQ Assay, which relies on bias-controlled multiplex PCR amplification of genomic DNA, was used to profile TCRbeta CDR3 regions. The authors processed their data as follows. The absolute abundance of each unique TCRbeta CDR3 region was quantified after sequences were collapsed and filtered. Differential abundance was tested with two models: a binomial (Fisher-equivalent) model and a beta-binomial model that adds time-dependent variance fitted from healthy donors. Any clone with fewer than 5 combined templates was excluded, and a clone was called differentially abundant if its Benjamini-Hochberg FDR was below 0.01. In the beta-binomial model, variance was expressed as a function of the total template count across the two samples, in the form v = (b*log(k)+a)^2. The immuneACCESS repertoire file appears here via TCRdb, limited to in-frame rearrangements. These files lack a portion of the clones; in checked studies, under half of the deficit traces to unresolved V genes, and the cause of the others is not known. The DNA was the basis for D and trimming; V, J and clone size are from that table. Within this sample are about 90,000 clones, with around 88% of them counted one time only. Clones ranked in the top ten supply roughly 5.3% of the sample.

The data were obtained in a study of identifying expanded T cells in peripheral blood (dated by TCRdb to about 2019). Regarding the complete study: Technical replicates were generated by sequencing separate aliquots of the same genomic DNA pool, and four replicates were compared pairwise. On the study overall, not on this receptor specifically: The authors expected biological variance in healthy repertoires might increase further over much longer intervals such as months to years. Variance in clone template counts between approximately 2-week samples significantly increased with total template count across all healthy donors. Between technical replicates the binomial model flagged approximately 1.2 differentially abundant clones, whereas over about 2 weeks the binomial model flagged about 16.4 and over approximately 4 weeks around 18. The beta-binomial model significantly reduced the number of clones called differentially abundant and the false-positive rate across all healthy-donor time intervals.

Trimming leaves V shorter by 4 bases and J shorter by 8 bases, with the junction holding 8 bases beyond the gene matches. Measured from the cysteine to the phenylalanine, the CDR3 is 13 residues long. The only DNA kept is the CDR3, 39 bases in frame from the first base. CDR1 SGHRS and CDR2 YFSETQ were looked up in the germline V gene. During the collection period, no immune events, such as infections, were documented for the healthy donors. To calibrate time-dependent variance in a beta-binomial model of T-cell clone differential abundance, blood repertoires from healthy donors were used as a training cohort. The training cohort was composed of 10 or so healthy donors, 3 female and 7 male. Donor ages ranged from roughly 29 to 64 years, with an average of about 41 years. Obtained from a commercial supplier, whole blood was collected from each healthy donor at three time points set around 14 days apart. Genomic DNA was extracted from unsorted whole blood for immunosequencing.

The chain was built from TRBV5-1 and TRBJ1-2, and 7 junction bases match TRBD1. The sequencing input was blood. The sequence came from a person between 18 and 75 years old in good health. The CDR3 region has the sequence CASSRPDRDGYTF. The DNA sequence is given as TGCGCCAGCAGCCGGCCTGACAGGGACGGCTACACCTTC.